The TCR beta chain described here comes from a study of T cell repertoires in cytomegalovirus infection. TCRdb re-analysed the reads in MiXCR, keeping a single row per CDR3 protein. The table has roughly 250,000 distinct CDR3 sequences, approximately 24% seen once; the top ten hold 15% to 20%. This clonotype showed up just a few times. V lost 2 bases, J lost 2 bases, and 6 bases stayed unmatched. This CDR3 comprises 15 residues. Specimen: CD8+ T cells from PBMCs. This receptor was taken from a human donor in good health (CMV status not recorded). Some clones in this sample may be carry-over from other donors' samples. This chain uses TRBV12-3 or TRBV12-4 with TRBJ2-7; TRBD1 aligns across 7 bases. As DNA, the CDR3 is TGTGCCAGCAGTTTAATAGAGGGGGCGGCCTACGAGCAGTACTTC. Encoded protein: CASSLIEGAAYEQYF.